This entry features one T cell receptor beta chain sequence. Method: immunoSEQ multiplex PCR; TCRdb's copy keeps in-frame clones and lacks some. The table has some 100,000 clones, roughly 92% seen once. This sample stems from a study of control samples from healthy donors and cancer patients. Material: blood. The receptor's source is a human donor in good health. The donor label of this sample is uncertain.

CDR3 loop: CASSETPGPPPGHNEQFF. The DNA for the CDR3 is TGCGCCAGCAGCGAAACACCGGGGCCTCCTCCGGGGCACAATGAGCAGTTCTTC. The rearrangement links TRBV5-1 to TRBJ2-1; D may be TRBD1 or TRBD2 (5 bases each). Per the germline V gene, CDR1 is SGHRS and CDR2 is YFSETQ. V was clipped by 4 bases and J by 5 bases, with 25 bases between them. The CDR3 is 18 residues long.